This TCR beta chain emerged from a study of vaccination and CD4 T cells after COVID-19. The overall study: Overlapping peptides covering the spike proteins of SARS-CoV-2, HCoV-NL63, HCoV-OC43 and HCoV-229E were added to stimulate cells.

Germline V CDR1 and CDR2: SNHLY, FYNNEI. The CDR3 runs to 11 residues. Documented treatment: approximately nine-day PBMC culture with coronavirus spike peptide pools or control peptides (ViraFEST assay). Medium was half-exchanged with fresh IL-2 medium on days 3 and 7. Points on this clonotype: The target antigen is unknown. One junction end disagrees with the germline gene, perhaps due to a read error.

Cultured CD4+ T cell DNA underwent sequencing with the Oncomine TCR Beta short-read assay. After culture, CD4+ T cells served as the source for genomic DNA extraction. TCRdb reprocessed the PCR reads via MiXCR and lists one record per CDR3 protein. The sample consists of over 20,000 distinct CDR3 sequences, about 38% of them appearing once. The source of this sequence is a human donor who received a COVID-19 vaccine. The gene calls are TRBV2 and TRBJ1-1, with unresolved D. The sample in question was CD4+ T cells from blood, cultured in vitro, obtained before SARS-CoV-2 vaccination. CDR3 residues: CASSDDTGAFF. The CDR3 DNA is TGTGCCAGCAGTGATGACACTGGAGCTTTCTTT.